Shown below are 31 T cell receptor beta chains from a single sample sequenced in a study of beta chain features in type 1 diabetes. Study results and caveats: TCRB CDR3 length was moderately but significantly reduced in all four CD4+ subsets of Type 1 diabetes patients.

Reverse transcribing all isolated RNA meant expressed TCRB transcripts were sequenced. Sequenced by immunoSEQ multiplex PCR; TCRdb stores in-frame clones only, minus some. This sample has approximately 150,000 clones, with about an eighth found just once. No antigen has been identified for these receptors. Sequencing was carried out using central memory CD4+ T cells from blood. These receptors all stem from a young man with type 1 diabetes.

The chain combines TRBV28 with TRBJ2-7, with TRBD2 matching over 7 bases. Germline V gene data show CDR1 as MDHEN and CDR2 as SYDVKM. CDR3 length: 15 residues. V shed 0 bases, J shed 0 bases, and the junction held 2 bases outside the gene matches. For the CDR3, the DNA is TGTGCCAGCAGTTTATGGGGGGGGAGCTCCTACGAGCAGTACTTC. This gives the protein CASSLWGGSSYEQYF.

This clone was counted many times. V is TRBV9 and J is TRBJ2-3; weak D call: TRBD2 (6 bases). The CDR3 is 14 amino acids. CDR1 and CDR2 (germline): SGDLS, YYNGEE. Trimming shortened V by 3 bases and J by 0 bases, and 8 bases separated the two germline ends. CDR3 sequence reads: CASSAGTSTDTQYF. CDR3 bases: TGTGCCAGCAGCGCTGGGACTAGCACAGATACGCAGTATTTT.

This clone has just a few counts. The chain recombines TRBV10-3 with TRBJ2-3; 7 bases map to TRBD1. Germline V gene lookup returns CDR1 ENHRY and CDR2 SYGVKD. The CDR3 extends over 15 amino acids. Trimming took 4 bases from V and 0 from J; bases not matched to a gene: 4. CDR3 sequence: CAISGQGTSTDTQYF. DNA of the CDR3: TGTGCCATCAGTGGACAGGGAACTAGCACAGATACGCAGTATTTT.

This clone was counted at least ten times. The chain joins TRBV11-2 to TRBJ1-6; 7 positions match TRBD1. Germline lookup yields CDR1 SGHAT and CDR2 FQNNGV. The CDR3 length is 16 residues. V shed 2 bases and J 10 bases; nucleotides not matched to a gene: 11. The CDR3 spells CASSLKEGARDSPLHF. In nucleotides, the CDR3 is TGTGCCAGCAGCTTAAAAGAGGGGGCGCGGGACTCACCCCTCCACTTT.

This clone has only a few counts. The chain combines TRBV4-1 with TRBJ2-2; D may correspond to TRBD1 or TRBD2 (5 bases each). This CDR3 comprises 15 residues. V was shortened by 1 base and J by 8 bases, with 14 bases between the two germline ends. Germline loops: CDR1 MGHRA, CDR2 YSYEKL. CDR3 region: CASSQVRDPKGELFF. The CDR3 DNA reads TGCGCCAGCAGCCAAGTTCGGGACCCGAAGGGGGAGCTGTTTTTT.

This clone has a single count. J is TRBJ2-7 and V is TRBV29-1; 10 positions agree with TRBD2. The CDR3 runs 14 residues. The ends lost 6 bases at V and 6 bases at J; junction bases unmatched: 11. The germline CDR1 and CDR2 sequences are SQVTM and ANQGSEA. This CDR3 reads CSVDRAGGGFEQYF. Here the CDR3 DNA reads TGCAGCGTAGACCGAGCGGGAGGGGGATTCGAGCAGTACTTC.

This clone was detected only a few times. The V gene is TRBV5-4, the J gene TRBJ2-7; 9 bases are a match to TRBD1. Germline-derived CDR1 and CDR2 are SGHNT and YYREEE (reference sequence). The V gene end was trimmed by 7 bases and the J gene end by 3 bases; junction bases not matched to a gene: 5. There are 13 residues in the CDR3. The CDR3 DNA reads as TGTGCCAGCTCAGGGGGACAGGGCTACGAGCAGTACTTC. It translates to CASSGGQGYEQYF.

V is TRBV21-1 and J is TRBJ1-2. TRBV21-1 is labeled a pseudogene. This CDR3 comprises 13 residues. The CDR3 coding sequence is TGTGCCAGCAGCCTTCAGCGGGCTCCTGGCTACACCTTC. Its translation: CASSLQRAPGYTF.

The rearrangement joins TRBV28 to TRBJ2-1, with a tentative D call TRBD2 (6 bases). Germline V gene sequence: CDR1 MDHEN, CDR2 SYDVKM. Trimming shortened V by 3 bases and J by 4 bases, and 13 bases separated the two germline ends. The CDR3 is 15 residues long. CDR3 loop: CASSFAGPGYNEQFF. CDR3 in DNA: TGTGCCAGCAGTTTCGCGGGGCCGGGATACAATGAGCAGTTCTTC.

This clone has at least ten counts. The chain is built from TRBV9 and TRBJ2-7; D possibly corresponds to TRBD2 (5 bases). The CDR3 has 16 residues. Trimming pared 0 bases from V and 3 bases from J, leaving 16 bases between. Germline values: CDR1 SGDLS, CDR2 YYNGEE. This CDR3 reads CASSVESGGSIYEQYF. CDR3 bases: TGTGCCAGCAGCGTAGAGAGTGGAGGATCGATCTACGAGCAGTACTTC.

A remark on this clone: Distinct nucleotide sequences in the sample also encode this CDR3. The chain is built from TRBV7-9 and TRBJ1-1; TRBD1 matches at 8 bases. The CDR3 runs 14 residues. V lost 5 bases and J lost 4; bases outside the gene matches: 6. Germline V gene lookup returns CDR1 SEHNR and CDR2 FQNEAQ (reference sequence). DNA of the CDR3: TGTGCCAGCAGCCTCCGACAGGGGTCCACTGAAGCTTTCTTT. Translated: CASSLRQGSTEAFF.

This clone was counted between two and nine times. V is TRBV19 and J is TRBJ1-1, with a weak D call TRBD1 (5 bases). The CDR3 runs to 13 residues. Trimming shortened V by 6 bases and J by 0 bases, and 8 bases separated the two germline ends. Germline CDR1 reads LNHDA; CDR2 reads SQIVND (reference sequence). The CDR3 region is CASSDSMNTEAFF. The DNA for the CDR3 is TGTGCCAGTAGCGACAGTATGAACACTGAAGCTTTCTTT.

CDR3 residues: CASSVDSSGANVLTF. The CDR3 DNA reads as TGTGCCAGCAGCGTTGACAGCTCTGGGGCCAACGTCCTGACTTTC. The rearrangement links TRBV7-3 to TRBJ2-6, with a tentative D call TRBD1 (5 bases). V was clipped by 5 bases and J by 0 bases, with 8 bases between them. Germline values: CDR1 SGHTA, CDR2 FQGTGA. The CDR3 has 15 amino acids.

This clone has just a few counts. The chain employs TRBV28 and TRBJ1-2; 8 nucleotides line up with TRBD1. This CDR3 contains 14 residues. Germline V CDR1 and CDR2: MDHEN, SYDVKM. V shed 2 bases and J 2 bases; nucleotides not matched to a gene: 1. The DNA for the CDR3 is TGTGCCAGCAGTTTAGGACAGGGCAACTATGGCTACACCTTC. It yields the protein CASSLGQGNYGYTF.

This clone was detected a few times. This chain's CDR3 is CASSPSGDRNTGELFF. The CDR3 nucleotides are TGCGCCAGCAGCCCCTCTGGAGACAGGAACACCGGGGAGCTGTTTTTT. This chain uses TRBV5-1 with TRBJ2-2; tentative D call: TRBD1 (5 bases). In germline, CDR1 is SGHRS, CDR2 YFSETQ. V gave up 4 bases and J gave up 1 base, with 14 bases separating them. CDR3 length equals 16 residues.

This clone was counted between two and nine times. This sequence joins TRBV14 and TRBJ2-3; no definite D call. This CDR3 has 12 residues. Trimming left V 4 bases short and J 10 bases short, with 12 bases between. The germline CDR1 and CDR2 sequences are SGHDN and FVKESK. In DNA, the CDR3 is TGTGCCAGCAGCCCCTCCCCATGGGCGCAGTATTTT. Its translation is CASSPSPWAQYF.

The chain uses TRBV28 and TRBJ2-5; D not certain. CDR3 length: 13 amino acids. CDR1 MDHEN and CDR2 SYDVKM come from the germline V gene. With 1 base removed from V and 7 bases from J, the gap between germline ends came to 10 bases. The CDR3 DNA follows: TGTGCCAGCAGTTTATCTAAAGACGCGACCCAGTACTTC. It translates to CASSLSKDATQYF. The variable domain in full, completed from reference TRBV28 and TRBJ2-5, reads DVKVTQSSRYLVKRTGEKVFLECVQDMDHENMFWYRQDPGLGLRLIYFSYDVKMKEKGDIPEGYSVSREKKERFSLILESASTNQTSMYLCASSLSKDATQYFGPGTRLLVL.

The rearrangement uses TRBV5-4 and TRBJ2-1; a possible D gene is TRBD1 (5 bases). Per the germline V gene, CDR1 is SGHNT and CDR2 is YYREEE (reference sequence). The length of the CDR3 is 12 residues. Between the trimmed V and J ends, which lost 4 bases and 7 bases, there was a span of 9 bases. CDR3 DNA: TGTGCCAGCAGCGTAGACAGTAATGAGCAGTTCTTC. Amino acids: CASSVDSNEQFF.

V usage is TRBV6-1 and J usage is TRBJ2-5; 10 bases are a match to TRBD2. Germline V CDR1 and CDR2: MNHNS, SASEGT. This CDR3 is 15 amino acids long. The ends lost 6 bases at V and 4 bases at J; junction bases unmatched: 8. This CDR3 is CASRTSGGVGETQYF. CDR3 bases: TGTGCCAGCAGGACAAGCGGGGGGGTTGGAGAGACCCAGTACTTC.

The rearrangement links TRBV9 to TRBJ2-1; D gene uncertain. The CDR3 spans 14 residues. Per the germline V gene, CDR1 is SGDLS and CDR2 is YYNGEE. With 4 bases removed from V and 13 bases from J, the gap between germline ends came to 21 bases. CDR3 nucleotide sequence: TGTGCCAGCAGCCCCCAAAGGTGGCAGACAACCCAGTTCTTC. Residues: CASSPQRWQTTQFF.

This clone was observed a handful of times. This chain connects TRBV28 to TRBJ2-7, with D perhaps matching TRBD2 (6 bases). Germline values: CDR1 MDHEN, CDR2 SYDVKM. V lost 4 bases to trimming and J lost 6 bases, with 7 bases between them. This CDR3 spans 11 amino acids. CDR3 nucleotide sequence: TGTGCCAGCAGTTCAGCGGGCGAGCAGTACTTC. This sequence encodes CASSSAGEQYF.

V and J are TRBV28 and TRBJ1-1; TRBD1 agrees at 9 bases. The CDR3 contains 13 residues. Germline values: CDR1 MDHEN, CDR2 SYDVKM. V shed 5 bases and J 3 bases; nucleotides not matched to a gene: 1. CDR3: CASSTGGYTEAFF. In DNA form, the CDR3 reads TGTGCCAGCAGTACAGGGGGCTACACTGAAGCTTTCTTT.

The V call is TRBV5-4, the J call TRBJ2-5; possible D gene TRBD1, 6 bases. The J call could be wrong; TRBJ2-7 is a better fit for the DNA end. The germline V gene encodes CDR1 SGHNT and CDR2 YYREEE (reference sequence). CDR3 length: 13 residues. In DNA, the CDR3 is TGTGCCAGCAGCTTACAGGGCTCCTACGAGCAGTACTTC. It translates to CASSLQGSYEQYF.

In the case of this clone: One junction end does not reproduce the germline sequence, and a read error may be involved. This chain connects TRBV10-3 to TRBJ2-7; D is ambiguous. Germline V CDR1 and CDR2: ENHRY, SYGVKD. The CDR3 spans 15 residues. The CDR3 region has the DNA TGTGCCAGCAGTTACTCGTTCACATTCCCCTACGAGCAGTACTTC. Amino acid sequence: CASSYSFTFPYEQYF.

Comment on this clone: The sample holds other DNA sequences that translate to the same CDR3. This chain's CDR3 is CASSLGRAGNQPQHF. Written as DNA, the CDR3 is TGTGCCAGCAGCTTAGGACGTGCGGGCAATCAGCCCCAGCATTTT. The chain uses TRBV13 and TRBJ1-5; D ambiguous. This CDR3 is 15 amino acids long. Germline CDR1 reads PRHDT; CDR2 reads FYEKMQ (reference sequence). The germline V and J ends were trimmed by 0 bases and 2 bases, with 8 bases remaining between them.

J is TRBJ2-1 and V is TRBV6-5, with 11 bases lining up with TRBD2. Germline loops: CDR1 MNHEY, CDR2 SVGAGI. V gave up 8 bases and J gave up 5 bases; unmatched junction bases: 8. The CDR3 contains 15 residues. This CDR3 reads CASCWTSGSDNEQFF. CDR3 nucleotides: TGTGCCAGCTGTTGGACTAGCGGGTCCGACAATGAGCAGTTCTTC.

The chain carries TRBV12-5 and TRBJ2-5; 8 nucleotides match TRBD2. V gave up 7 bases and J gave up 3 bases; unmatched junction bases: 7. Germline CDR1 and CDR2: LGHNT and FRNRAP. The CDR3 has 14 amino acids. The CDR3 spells CASAREGMKETQYF. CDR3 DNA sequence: TGTGCTAGTGCCCGGGAGGGAATGAAAGAGACCCAGTACTTC.

The CDR3 sequence: CASSLEGRLNTEAFF. DNA of the CDR3: TGTGCCAGCAGCTTAGAAGGCAGATTGAACACTGAAGCTTTCTTT. The chain is built from TRBV7-2 and TRBJ1-1, with D unclear. Germline lookup yields CDR1 SGHTA and CDR2 FQGNSA. Deletions cut 1 base from V and 0 bases from J, with 9 bases between. CDR3 length: 15 amino acids.

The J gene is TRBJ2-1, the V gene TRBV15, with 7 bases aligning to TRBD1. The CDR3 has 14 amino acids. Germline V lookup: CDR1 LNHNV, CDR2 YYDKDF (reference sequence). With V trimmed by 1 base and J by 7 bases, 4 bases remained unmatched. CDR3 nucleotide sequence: TGTGCCACCAGCAGAGGACAGGGTCCGAATGAGCAGTTCTTC. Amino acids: CATSRGQGPNEQFF.

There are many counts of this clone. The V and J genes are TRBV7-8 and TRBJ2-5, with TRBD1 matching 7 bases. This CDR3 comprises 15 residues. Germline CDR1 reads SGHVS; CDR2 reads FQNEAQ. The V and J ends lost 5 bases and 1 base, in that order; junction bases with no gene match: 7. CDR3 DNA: TGTGCCAGCAGCCGGGGCCGGGACAGCCAAGAGACCCAGTACTTC. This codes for CASSRGRDSQETQYF. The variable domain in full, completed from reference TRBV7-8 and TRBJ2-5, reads GAGVSQSPRYKVAKRGQDVALRCDPISGHVSLFWYQQALGQGPEFLTYFQNEAQLDKSGLPSDRFFAERPEGSVSTLKIQRTQQEDSAVYLCASSRGRDSQETQYFGPGTRLLVL.

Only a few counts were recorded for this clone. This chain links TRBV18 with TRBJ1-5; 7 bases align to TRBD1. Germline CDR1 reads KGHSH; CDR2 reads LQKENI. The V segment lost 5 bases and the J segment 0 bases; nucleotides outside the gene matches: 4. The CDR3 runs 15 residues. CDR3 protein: CASSEQGFSNQPQHF. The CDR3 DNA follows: TGTGCCAGCTCAGAACAGGGGTTTAGCAATCAGCCCCAGCATTTT.